This T cell receptor beta chain was profiled in a study of CD8 T cells in ankylosing spondylitis. One entry per CDR3 protein, called by TCRdb with MiXCR from the 5' RACE reads. The sample lists roughly 30,000 distinct CDR3 sequences; about 5.1% were seen once. Trimming took off 0 bases at V and 2 bases at J, with 9 bases between the two ends. This CDR3 has 15 amino acids. Looked up from germline, CDR1 is SGDLS and CDR2 is YYNGEE. This clonotype came up many times. The rearrangement links TRBV9 to TRBJ2-1; perhaps TRBD2 as D (6 bases). Sequences were obtained from blood, either unsorted or a sorted T cell fraction (not recorded which). The clonotype was recovered from a female donor with ankylosing spondylitis or in good health (not recorded which). The CDR3 bases are TGTGCCAGCAGCGTAGCCGGGAGCCCCTACAATGAGCAGTTCTTC. Protein: CASSVAGSPYNEQFF. Based on the CDR3 plus reference TRBV9 and TRBJ2-1, the full variable domain is DSGVTQTPKHLITATGQRVTLRCSPRSGDLSVYWYQQSLDQGLQFLIQYYNGEERAKGNILERFSAQQFPDLHSELNLSSLELGDSALYFCASSVAGSPYNEQFFGPGTRLTVL.